These 28 T cell receptor beta chains share one sample of origin, sequenced in a study of blood T cell repertoires in COVID-19. Sequenced by immunoSEQ multiplex PCR; TCRdb stores in-frame clones only, minus some. The data hold under 60,000 clones, with 90% observed a single time. Source material: peripheral blood. The receptors derive from a human donor in a cohort sampled during active COVID-19.

This clone was found once. This rearrangement joins TRBV7-8 to TRBJ2-5; tentative D call: TRBD2 (5 bases). The CDR3 is 14 residues long. Germline values: CDR1 SGHVS, CDR2 FQNEAQ. V lost 5 bases to trimming and J lost 5 bases, with 15 bases between them. The CDR3 nucleotides read TGTGCCAGCAGCCCTATGGACTCGGATGAGACCCAGTACTTC. Encoded protein: CASSPMDSDETQYF.

V gene TRBV2 combines with J gene TRBJ1-4, with D perhaps matching TRBD1 (6 bases). Trimming stripped 6 bases from V and 0 bases from J, with 8 bases between. This CDR3 spans 14 amino acids. Germline lookup yields CDR1 SNHLY and CDR2 FYNNEI. The CDR3 region is CASRGQTTNEKLFF. CDR3 DNA sequence: TGTGCCAGCAGGGGACAAACAACTAATGAAAAACTGTTTTTT.

This rearrangement joins TRBV18 to TRBJ1-2; 7 bases are shared with TRBD1. With 2 bases clipped from V and 2 bases from J, the junction kept 2 bases outside the gene matches. Germline CDR1 is KGHSH and CDR2 is LQKENI. The length of the CDR3 is 14 residues. The CDR3, as DNA: TGTGCCAGCTCACCAAGGGACAGCAACTATGGCTACACCTTC. Its translation: CASSPRDSNYGYTF.

CDR3 sequence (DNA): TGCGCCAGCAGCCTATTGTGGGATACGCAGTATTTT. This encodes CASSLLWDTQYF. The chain is built from TRBV5-1 and TRBJ2-3; D unclear. The V end was cut by 4 bases, the J end by 6 bases, with 9 bases between. Germline lookup yields CDR1 SGHRS and CDR2 YFSETQ. The CDR3 runs to 12 residues.

The CDR3 sequence: CASSQGQGVDQPQHF. CDR3 DNA sequence: TGTGCCAGCAGCCAAGGACAGGGGGTGGATCAGCCCCAGCATTTT. The rearrangement links TRBV3-1 (or the pseudogene TRBV3-2) to TRBJ1-5; 9 bases match TRBD1. J gave up 5 bases and V 1 base, and 3 bases lay outside the gene matches. The CDR3 consists of 15 residues. The germline V gene has CDR1 LGHDT and CDR2 YNNKEL (reference sequence).

The chain uses TRBV6-6 and TRBJ1-5, with 8 bases that match TRBD1. The CDR3 has 14 amino acids. From germline, CDR1 is MNHNY and CDR2 SVGAGI (reference sequence). With V trimmed by 6 bases and J by 3 bases, 4 bases remained unmatched. The CDR3 DNA reads TGTGCCAGCAGGCAGGGACAGGACAATCAGCCCCAGCATTTT. Translation: CASRQGQDNQPQHF.

The chain combines TRBV5-1 with TRBJ2-7; 7 nucleotides match TRBD2. V dropped 2 bases and J dropped 0; count of bases not matched to a gene: 2. This CDR3 has 14 residues. The germline V gene has CDR1 SGHRS and CDR2 YFSETQ. The CDR3 sequence is CASSLAGSSYEQYF. In DNA, the CDR3 is TGCGCCAGCAGCTTAGCGGGATCCTCCTACGAGCAGTACTTC.

The chain couples TRBV24-1 to TRBJ2-5; D not resolved. Germline values: CDR1 KGHDR, CDR2 SFDVKD. This CDR3 comprises 17 residues. V was cut by 2 bases and J by 1 base, with 16 bases left in between. This chain's CDR3 is CATSDSLTHSSQETQYF. CDR3 nucleotides: TGTGCCACCAGTGATTCGCTAACGCACTCAAGCCAAGAGACCCAGTACTTC.

This chain joins TRBV12-5 and TRBJ2-7; 7 bases map to TRBD1. CDR1 and CDR2 (germline): LGHNT, FRNRAP. V lost 1 base and J lost 0; bases outside the gene matches: 3. The CDR3 is 15 residues long. CDR3: CASGLDRGSSYEQYF. The CDR3 coding sequence is TGTGCTAGTGGTTTGGACAGGGGAAGCTCCTACGAGCAGTACTTC.

This clone appeared a single time. The rearrangement uses TRBV6-5 and TRBJ2-7, with D uncertain. The CDR3 is 13 amino acids. The germline V gene encodes CDR1 MNHEY and CDR2 SVGAGI. V dropped 7 bases and J dropped 4 bases, with 14 bases sitting between them. CDR3 loop: CASMTTYGYEQYF. The CDR3 bases are TGTGCCAGCATGACAACGTACGGTTACGAGCAGTACTTC.

J is TRBJ2-7 and V is TRBV19; D unclear. This CDR3 region has 14 residues. Trimming stripped 5 bases from V and 6 bases from J, with 17 bases between. The V gene's germline CDR1 is LNHDA and CDR2 SQIVND (reference sequence). The CDR3 nucleotides are TGTGCCAGTAGTTCCCAGGCCGAAGTTTCCGAGCAGTACTTC. This sequence encodes CASSSQAEVSEQYF.

The sample holds a few counts of this clone. The chain is built from TRBV11-2 and TRBJ2-7; 12 bases match TRBD2. The CDR3 has 14 amino acids. Trimming took 6 bases from V and 4 from J; bases not matched to a gene: 4. CDR1 and CDR2 from the germline V gene are SGHAT and FQNNGV. CDR3 amino acids: CASRASGRAYEQYF. The CDR3 DNA is TGTGCCAGCAGGGCTAGCGGGAGGGCGTACGAGCAGTACTTC.

The rearrangement links TRBV2 to TRBJ2-7; no clear D. The germline CDR1 and CDR2 sequences are SNHLY and FYNNEI. The CDR3 loop spans 11 amino acids. Deletions cut 3 bases from V and 2 bases from J, with 2 bases between. The CDR3 protein is CASSDTYEQYV. DNA of the CDR3: TGTGCCAGCAGTGACACCTACGAGCAGTACGTC.

This chain links TRBV29-1 with TRBJ1-4; D is possibly TRBD1 (5 bases). V dropped 6 bases and J dropped 4 bases, with 12 bases sitting between them. Per germline, CDR1 SQVTM and CDR2 ANQGSEA. This CDR3 is 13 amino acids long. The CDR3 nucleotides are TGCAGCGTCACCAGGGATCTTAATGAAAAACTGTTTTTT. Encoded protein: CSVTRDLNEKLFF. The full variable domain, completed using reference TRBV29-1 and TRBJ1-4, is SAVISQKPSRDICQRGTSLTIQCQVDSQVTMMFWYRQQPGQSLTLIATANQGSEATYESGFVIDKFPISRPNLTFSTLTVSNMSPEDSSIYLCSVTRDLNEKLFFGSGTQLSVL.

This clone was seen just once. The chain employs TRBV5-1 and TRBJ2-5; the D gene is possibly TRBD2 (6 bases). Germline CDR1 and CDR2: SGHRS and YFSETQ. The CDR3 consists of 11 residues. Trimming removed 5 bases from V and 7 bases from J, with 9 bases in between. CDR3 amino acids: CASRRLVTQYF. Here the CDR3 DNA reads TGCGCCAGCAGGCGACTAGTGACCCAGTACTTC.

The chain employs TRBV15 and TRBJ2-7; 8 nucleotides agree with TRBD1. The CDR3 consists of 17 residues. V lost 4 bases and J lost 0; bases outside the gene matches: 11. The germline V gene encodes CDR1 LNHNV and CDR2 YYDKDF (reference sequence). The CDR3 loop reads CATSTPGGVGASYEQYV. As DNA, the CDR3 is TGTGCCACCAGCACTCCAGGGGGCGTCGGGGCCTCCTACGAGCAGTACGTC.

V gene TRBV7-9 combines with J gene TRBJ1-3; 8 bases are a match to TRBD1. The CDR3 sequence is 15 residues long. Germline V CDR1 and CDR2: SEHNR, FQNEAQ (reference sequence). J was trimmed by 1 base and V by 1 base; bases with no gene match: 0. DNA for the CDR3: TGTGCCAGCAGCTTAGGGACAGGGTCTGGAAACACCATATATTTT. Amino acids: CASSLGTGSGNTIYF.

The chain links TRBV29-1 to TRBJ1-2; D gene unclear. V was clipped by 4 bases and J by 4 bases, with 13 bases between them. This CDR3 is built from 13 residues. Germline CDR1 reads SQVTM; CDR2 reads ANQGSEA. DNA for the CDR3: TGCAGCGTTGGACTATCAGGTACCTATGGCTACACCTTC. It translates to CSVGLSGTYGYTF.

This sequence joins TRBV6-1 and TRBJ1-3; TRBD1 aligns across 7 bases. J was trimmed by 0 bases and V by 4 bases; bases with no gene match: 12. CDR3 length: 18 amino acids. The germline V gene has CDR1 MNHNS and CDR2 SASEGT. The CDR3 loop is CASSVKAYRGISGNTIYF. Written as DNA, the CDR3 is TGTGCCAGCAGTGTGAAGGCCTACAGGGGCATCTCTGGAAACACCATATATTTT.

The gene calls are TRBV27 and TRBJ1-5; TRBD1 agrees at 8 bases. The CDR3 contains 16 residues. Germline assignment: CDR1 MNHEY and CDR2 SMNVEV (reference sequence). After removal of 6 bases from V and 3 bases from J, the junction contained 10 bases not matched to a gene. Written as DNA, the CDR3 is TGTGCCAGCAGCCCCATAGACAGGGGTGACAATCAGCCCCAGCATTTT. It yields the protein CASSPIDRGDNQPQHF.

V and J are TRBV18 and TRBJ2-2; unclear D gene. The CDR3 has 13 residues. Germline V gene data show CDR1 as KGHSH and CDR2 as LQKENI. The V gene lost 3 bases and the J gene lost 5 bases, with 7 bases spanning the gap. The CDR3 region has the DNA TGTGCCAGCTCACCCCGCGGAACCGGGGAGCTGTTTTTT. It is translated as CASSPRGTGELFF. Full variable domain (rest looked up from reference TRBV18 and TRBJ2-2): NAGVMQNPRHLVRRRGQEARLRCSPMKGHSHVYWYRQLPEEGLKFMVYLQKENIIDESGMPKERFSAEFPKEGPSILRIQQVVRGDSAAYFCASSPRGTGELFFGEGSRLTVL.

The genes are TRBV10-1 and TRBJ2-7, with D perhaps matching TRBD2 (6 bases). This CDR3 is 12 amino acids long. Germline lookup yields CDR1 WNHNN and CDR2 SYGVQD (reference sequence). V was clipped by 11 bases and J by 1 base, with 12 bases between them. The CDR3 sequence is CAAGRPSYEQYV. CDR3 in DNA: TGCGCCGCAGGGAGGCCTTCCTACGAGCAGTACGTC.

The gene calls are TRBV5-1 and TRBJ2-7, with D uncertain. CDR3 size: 12 residues. Per germline, CDR1 SGHRS and CDR2 YFSETQ. Trimming took off 0 bases at V and 3 bases at J, with 4 bases between the two ends. The CDR3 sequence is CASSLGLYEQYV. CDR3 nucleotides: TGCGCCAGCAGCTTGGGACTCTACGAGCAGTACGTC.

The chain recombines TRBV14 with TRBJ2-3; D call uncertain. This CDR3 comprises 15 residues. CDR1 SGHDN and CDR2 FVKESK come from the germline V gene. The V gene lost 2 bases and the J gene lost 1 base, with 10 bases spanning the gap. CDR3 sequence: CASSQQIGRTDTQYF. CDR3 DNA: TGTGCCAGCAGCCAACAAATCGGTCGCACAGATACGCAGTATTTT.

This chain connects TRBV6-1 to TRBJ1-4, with a weak D call TRBD1 (6 bases). Germline-derived CDR1 and CDR2 are MNHNS and SASEGT. This CDR3 has 15 amino acids. V lost 7 bases, J lost 7 bases, and 19 bases lay in between. This CDR3 reads CASNTRGGNSEKLFF. In DNA, the CDR3 is TGTGCCAGCAATACTAGGGGGGGGAATAGTGAAAAACTGTTTTTT.

The J gene is TRBJ2-1, the V gene TRBV4-1, with 10 bases that match TRBD1. Germline trimming cut 5 bases from V and 9 bases from J; bases unmatched to any gene: 10. CDR3 length: 15 amino acids. Germline CDR1 is MGHRA and CDR2 is YSYEKL. The CDR3 DNA sequence: TGCGCCAGCAGCGGACGGACAGGGGGGTTGGGTGAGCAGTTCTTC. Translated: CASSGRTGGLGEQFF.

The chain is built from TRBV5-1 and TRBJ1-3; D may be TRBD1 (5 bases). This CDR3 has 15 residues. Trimming removed 0 bases from V and 2 bases from J, with 9 bases in between. From germline, CDR1 is SGHRS and CDR2 YFSETQ. CDR3 coding DNA: TGCGCCAGCAGCTTGGCCCCAGGGCCTGGAAACACCATATATTTT. It translates to CASSLAPGPGNTIYF.

This clone was found a few times. The CDR3 is CASSFRGDTTYEQYF. In nucleotides, the CDR3 is TGTGCCAGCAGCTTCCGGGGGGACACAACCTACGAGCAGTACTTC. V is TRBV7-8 and J is TRBJ2-7; tentatively, D is TRBD2 (7 bases). The germline V gene has CDR1 SGHVS and CDR2 FQNEAQ. This CDR3 comprises 15 residues. Trimming left V 3 bases short and J 2 bases short, with 14 bases between.